This TCR beta chain was identified in a study of yellow fever vaccine responses in identical twins. Findings and caveats of the study: As reported, the vaccine T cell response of twins seemed partly convergent and partly personalized.

Using its own MiXCR run on the RT-PCR reads, TCRdb lists one record per CDR3 protein. Of roughly 4,300 distinct CDR3 sequences listed, roughly 86% are singletons. Turning to this clonotype: As yet, its antigen is unknown.

Germline-derived CDR1 and CDR2 are MDHEN and SYDVKM. The CDR3 length is 16 residues. Trimming took off 6 bases at V and 0 bases at J, with 15 bases between the two ends. This chain connects TRBV28 to TRBJ1-3, with a tentative D call TRBD1 (5 bases). The input for sequencing was T cells from blood (PBMCs), unsorted or a sorted subset (not recorded which), taken before or after yellow fever vaccination (not recorded which). The receptor's source is a woman aged 18-29 years who received the yellow fever vaccine. CDR3: CASSAPDTRSGNTIYF. CDR3 DNA: TGTGCCAGCAGCGCTCCGGACACCCGCTCTGGAAACACCATATATTTT.